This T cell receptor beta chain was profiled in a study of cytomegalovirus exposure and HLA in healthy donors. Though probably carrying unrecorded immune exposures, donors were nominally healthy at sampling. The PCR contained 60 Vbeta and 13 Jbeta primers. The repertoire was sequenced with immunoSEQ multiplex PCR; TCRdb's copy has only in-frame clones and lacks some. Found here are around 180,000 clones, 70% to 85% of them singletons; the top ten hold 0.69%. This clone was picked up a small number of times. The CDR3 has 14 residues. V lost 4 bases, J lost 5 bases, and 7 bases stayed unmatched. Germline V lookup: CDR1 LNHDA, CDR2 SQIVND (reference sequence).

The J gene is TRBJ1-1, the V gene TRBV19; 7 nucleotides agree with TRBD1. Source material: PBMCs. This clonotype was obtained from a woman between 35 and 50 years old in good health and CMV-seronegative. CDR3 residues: CASSRGQTLTEAFF. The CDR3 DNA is TGTGCCAGTAGTAGGGGACAGACATTAACTGAAGCTTTCTTT.